These 28 T cell receptor beta chains came from one sample sequenced in a study of T cell responses to AZD1222 COVID-19 vaccine. Produced via immunoSEQ multiplex PCR; TCRdb's table is partial and in-frame only. The sample includes around 140,000 clones, roughly 91% of them seen just once. Sample: peripheral blood, taken on day 0 of AZD1222 vaccination. Every receptor here comes from an adult in good health.

The gene calls are TRBV3-1 (or the pseudogene TRBV3-2) and TRBJ1-6, with 10 bases lining up with TRBD1. Per germline, CDR1 LGHDT and CDR2 YNNKEL (reference sequence). The junction had 4 bases not matched to a gene; V was cut back by 4 bases and J by 7 bases. This CDR3 is built from 15 residues. The CDR3 here is CASSRTGGRNSPLHF. The DNA of the CDR3 is TGTGCCAGCAGCCGGACAGGGGGTCGGAATTCACCCCTCCACTTT.

This chain uses TRBV25-1 with TRBJ2-5; unclear D gene. Germline V gives CDR1 MGHDK, CDR2 SYGVNS. The V gene lost 1 base and the J gene lost 4 bases, with 4 bases spanning the gap. This CDR3 has 12 amino acids. The CDR3 DNA is TGTGCCAGCAGTGAATTCTTAGAGACCCAGTACTTC. Amino acid sequence: CASSEFLETQYF.

The V call is TRBV12-3 or TRBV12-4, the J call TRBJ2-2; D gene uncertain. The V and J ends lost 5 bases and 6 bases respectively, with 10 bases between them. CDR3 size: 13 residues. For the CDR3, the DNA is TGTGCCAGCAGTCGGACCCCGGCCGGGGAGCTGTTTTTT. Protein product: CASSRTPAGELFF.

The V call is TRBV14, the J call TRBJ1-4; TRBD1 aligns across 9 bases. This CDR3 has 15 residues. Per germline, CDR1 SGHDN and CDR2 FVKESK. The J segment lost 7 bases and the V segment lost 4 bases, leaving 7 bases of the junction unmatched. CDR3 sequence reads: CASSRKQGAGEKLFF. CDR3 bases: TGTGCCAGCAGCCGTAAACAGGGGGCGGGTGAAAAACTGTTTTTT. The whole variable domain, remainder taken from reference TRBV14 and TRBJ1-4, is EAGVTQFPSHSVIEKGQTVTLRCDPISGHDNLYWYRRVMGKEIKFLLHFVKESKQDESGMPNNRFLAERTGGTYSTLKVQPAELEDSGVYFCASSRKQGAGEKLFFGSGTQLSVL.

With regard to this clone: Germline is not matched at one junction end, which may reflect a read error. J is TRBJ2-3 and V is TRBV29-1; D unresolved. Germline CDR1 is SQVTM and CDR2 is ANQGSEA. CDR3 length: 13 residues. The CDR3 sequence: CSAEGSRSDTQYF. The CDR3 DNA reads as TGCAGCGCTGAAGGGTCGCGGTCAGATACGCAGTATTTT.

A single count supports this clone. The genes are TRBV5-1 and TRBJ1-4; TRBD1 is a possible D gene (6 bases). Germline CDR1 is SGHRS and CDR2 is YFSETQ. V was trimmed by 5 bases and J by 4 bases, leaving 9 bases between them. This CDR3 region has 13 residues. CDR3 amino acids: CASRTGSNEKLFF. In DNA form, the CDR3 reads TGCGCCAGCAGAACAGGGAGTAATGAAAAACTGTTTTTT.

CDR3 amino acids: CASNPGQLNTEAFF. The CDR3 DNA follows: TGCGCCAGCAACCCGGGACAGCTGAACACTGAAGCTTTCTTT. The genes are TRBV5-1 and TRBJ1-1, with 7 bases fitting TRBD1. CDR1 and CDR2 from the germline V gene are SGHRS and YFSETQ. This CDR3 is 14 amino acids long. With V trimmed by 6 bases and J by 0 bases, 5 bases remained unmatched.

The J gene is TRBJ1-1, the V gene TRBV7-9, with 7 bases aligning to TRBD1. CDR3 length equals 14 residues. Germline lookup yields CDR1 SEHNR and CDR2 FQNEAQ (reference sequence). J was trimmed by 6 bases and V by 5 bases; bases with no gene match: 9. The CDR3 spells CASSLSTGSAEAFF. CDR3 coding DNA: TGTGCCAGCAGCCTGTCGACAGGGAGCGCTGAAGCTTTCTTT.

The V gene is TRBV18, the J gene TRBJ2-1, with 10 bases identical to TRBD1. The junction had 16 bases not matched to a gene; V was cut back by 6 bases and J by 8 bases. This CDR3 has 17 residues. The V gene's germline CDR1 is KGHSH and CDR2 LQKENI. CDR3 residues: CASSLMSLFGTGDEQFF. Here the CDR3 DNA reads TGTGCCAGCTCCCTAATGTCCCTCTTTGGGACAGGGGATGAGCAGTTCTTC.

V is TRBV27 and J is TRBJ2-2; possible D gene TRBD1, 6 bases. Germline CDR1 and CDR2: MNHEY and SMNVEV (reference sequence). The CDR3 contains 15 residues. Trimming pared 6 bases from V and 4 bases from J, leaving 15 bases between. CDR3 nucleotide sequence: TGTGCCAGCAGCCACCGACAGGAGCGCACCGGGGAGCTGTTTTTT. It yields the protein CASSHRQERTGELFF.

The V gene is TRBV6-6, the J gene TRBJ2-3, with 14 bases matching TRBD2. Germline CDR1 and CDR2: MNHNY and SVGAGI (reference sequence). V trimming: 6 bases; J trimming: 2 bases; junction bases outside the gene matches: 13. The CDR3 is 19 amino acids. CDR3 sequence reads: CASSRLAGGLVGHTDTQYF. In nucleotides, the CDR3 is TGTGCCAGCAGCCGACTAGCGGGGGGGCTGGTAGGACACACAGATACGCAGTATTTT.

The chain uses TRBV6-6 and TRBJ1-2; D gene unclear. This CDR3 has 12 amino acids. CDR1 MNHNY and CDR2 SVGAGI come from the germline V gene (reference sequence). Trimming removed 8 bases from V and 6 bases from J, with 13 bases in between. The CDR3 nucleotides read TGTGCCAGCTTTATAATGGAGGATGGCTACACCTTC. Its translation is CASFIMEDGYTF.

The rearrangement joins TRBV5-4 to TRBJ2-3, with 8 nucleotides matching TRBD2. J lost 2 bases, V lost 0 bases, and 2 bases had no gene match. This CDR3 is 15 amino acids long. The germline CDR1 and CDR2 sequences are SGHNT and YYREEE (reference sequence). CDR3 amino acids: CASSLASGFTDTQYF. The CDR3 DNA is TGTGCCAGCAGCTTGGCTAGCGGGTTCACAGATACGCAGTATTTT.

The rearrangement uses TRBV7-9 and TRBJ1-1, with TRBD1 as a possible D gene (6 bases). The CDR3 has 14 residues. From germline, CDR1 is SEHNR and CDR2 FQNEAQ (reference sequence). V was pared by 4 bases and J by 5 bases, with 14 bases between. CDR3 sequence (DNA): TGTGCCAGCAGCTATTCCAGGGGCGGTACTGAAGCTTTCTTT. This codes for CASSYSRGGTEAFF.

The chain couples TRBV30 to TRBJ1-2; D is ambiguous. Germline CDR1 GTSNPN, CDR2 SVGIG (reference sequence). The ends were cut back, 0 bases at V and 11 bases at J, with 13 bases in the middle. CDR3 size: 12 residues. This CDR3 is CAWSVLAAGYTF. In nucleotides, the CDR3 is TGTGCCTGGAGTGTACTGGCCGCTGGGTACACCTTC.

The chain links TRBV7-8 to TRBJ2-1; 7 nucleotides match TRBD2. This CDR3 contains 15 residues. J gave up 5 bases and V 5 bases, and 9 bases lay outside the gene matches. CDR1 is SGHVS and CDR2 is FQNEAQ in the germline V gene. The CDR3 loop reads CASSPRVAGNNEQFF. In nucleotides, the CDR3 is TGTGCCAGCAGCCCCCGGGTAGCGGGTAACAATGAGCAGTTCTTC.

V is TRBV29-1 and J is TRBJ1-1; unclear D gene. The CDR3 has 15 residues. Trimming removed 6 bases from V and 5 bases from J, with 22 bases in between. Germline V gives CDR1 SQVTM, CDR2 ANQGSEA. CDR3 sequence: CSVDHLEEGGTEAFF. The CDR3 DNA reads TGCAGCGTCGACCACTTGGAGGAGGGCGGGACTGAAGCTTTCTTT. Supplemented by reference TRBV29-1 and TRBJ1-1, the full variable domain reads SAVISQKPSRDICQRGTSLTIQCQVDSQVTMMFWYRQQPGQSLTLIATANQGSEATYESGFVIDKFPISRPNLTFSTLTVSNMSPEDSSIYLCSVDHLEEGGTEAFFGQGTRLTVV.

The V gene is TRBV29-1, the J gene TRBJ1-1; no reliable D call. The CDR3 extends over 13 amino acids. Germline V gives CDR1 SQVTM, CDR2 ANQGSEA. Trimming took off 7 bases at V and 1 base at J, with 13 bases between the two ends. CDR3 in DNA: TGCAGCGGAAAACTGGTATGGAACACTGAAGCTTTCTTT. It is translated as CSGKLVWNTEAFF.

This clone has only one observation. The rearrangement joins TRBV10-1 to TRBJ1-1; D possibly corresponds to TRBD1 (5 bases). The CDR3 totals 13 residues. Trimming removed 5 bases from V and 4 bases from J, with 11 bases in between. The germline V gene encodes CDR1 WNHNN and CDR2 SYGVQD (reference sequence). CDR3 sequence reads: CASSPGRGTEAFF. The CDR3 DNA reads as TGCGCCAGCAGTCCAGGGCGGGGCACTGAAGCTTTCTTT.

The genes are TRBV5-1 and TRBJ2-3; 13 bases line up with TRBD2. V was clipped by 4 bases and J by 1 base; unmatched bases: 9. Germline loops: CDR1 SGHRS, CDR2 YFSETQ. CDR3 length: 18 residues. CDR3 nucleotides: TGCGCCAGCAGCGTCGGGACTAGCGGGACACTTGGCACAGATACGCAGTATTTT. Amino acids: CASSVGTSGTLGTDTQYF.

The rearrangement joins TRBV6-5 to TRBJ2-1; D gene unclear. Germline V gives CDR1 MNHEY, CDR2 SVGAGI. Trimming stripped 4 bases from V and 2 bases from J, with 12 bases between. The CDR3 runs to 15 residues. The CDR3 DNA sequence: TGTGCCAGCAGTTTGGACGGCCTCCCCTACAATGAGCAGTTCTTC. Translating it yields CASSLDGLPYNEQFF.

The chain uses TRBV9 and TRBJ2-1; 10 positions agree with TRBD2. With V trimmed by 2 bases and J by 7 bases, 6 bases remained unmatched. The CDR3 runs to 15 residues. Germline V lookup: CDR1 SGDLS, CDR2 YYNGEE. CDR3 sequence: CASSVIAGGENEQFF. The DNA of the CDR3 is TGTGCCAGCAGCGTGATAGCGGGGGGTGAAAATGAGCAGTTCTTC.

The gene calls are TRBV11-2 and TRBJ1-4, with D possibly TRBD1 on 5 matching bases. V was clipped by 4 bases and J by 10 bases, with 13 bases between them. Germline V gene lookup returns CDR1 SGHAT and CDR2 FQNNGV. CDR3 length equals 13 residues. The CDR3 bases are TGTGCCAGCAGCTCGGCAGGGAACGGAAAACTGTTTTTT. Its protein product is CASSSAGNGKLFF.

The gene calls are TRBV2 and TRBJ1-5, with D uncertain. Trimming took off 2 bases at V and 3 bases at J, with 8 bases between the two ends. Per germline, CDR1 SNHLY and CDR2 FYNNEI. The CDR3 extends over 14 amino acids. The CDR3 region has the DNA TGTGCCAGCAGTGAACAAGGGTTCAATCAGCCCCAGCATTTT. Translation gives CASSEQGFNQPQHF. Using reference TRBV2 and TRBJ1-5 for the parts outside the CDR3, the full variable domain is EPEVTQTPSHQVTQMGQEVILRCVPISNHLYFYWYRQILGQKVEFLVSFYNNEISEKSEIFDDQFSVERPDGSNFTLKIRSTKLEDSAMYFCASSEQGFNQPQHFGDGTRLSIL.

This clone appeared a single time. The chain uses TRBV4-3 and TRBJ1-5; no firm D call. The CDR3 runs 14 residues. Germline assignment: CDR1 LGHNA and CDR2 YSLEER. V lost 1 base and J lost 0, with 4 bases in between. The CDR3 DNA reads as TGCGCCAGCAGCCAAGGGATTAGCAATCAGCCCCAGCATTTT. Translated, it gives CASSQGISNQPQHF.

The rearrangement links TRBV4-1 to TRBJ1-2; D possibly corresponds to TRBD1 (5 bases). The V end was cut by 4 bases, the J end by 6 bases, with 21 bases between. The length of the CDR3 is 16 residues. Per germline, CDR1 MGHRA and CDR2 YSYEKL. Here the CDR3 reads CASSPPPGRVEDGYTF. In nucleotides, the CDR3 is TGCGCCAGCAGCCCACCCCCGGGCAGGGTGGAGGATGGCTACACCTTC.

The rearrangement uses TRBV6-2 or TRBV6-3 and TRBJ2-3, with TRBD2 as a possible D gene (6 bases). The V end was cut by 5 bases, the J end by 4 bases, with 19 bases between. Per germline, CDR1 MNHEY and CDR2 SVGEGT. The CDR3 consists of 16 residues. CDR3: CASSLSREIGADTQYF. DNA for the CDR3: TGTGCCAGCAGTCTATCCCGGGAGATCGGGGCAGATACGCAGTATTTT.

This clone has a handful of counts. V usage is TRBV4-1 and J usage is TRBJ1-2; TRBD1 matches at 7 bases. V trimming: 3 bases; J trimming: 7 bases; junction bases outside the gene matches: 14. The CDR3 loop spans 16 amino acids. Per germline, CDR1 MGHRA and CDR2 YSYEKL. In nucleotides, the CDR3 is TGCGCCAGCAGCCATGCGGTGGGACAGCCTGGCGGTGGCTACACCTTC. It yields the protein CASSHAVGQPGGGYTF.